The 10 T cell receptor beta chains reported below all come from one sample, sequenced in a study of T cell repertoires in cytomegalovirus infection. TCRdb reanalysed the reads using MiXCR and keeps one entry per CDR3 protein. Among roughly 500,000 distinct CDR3 sequences listed, about two fifths were seen once. Their cognate antigens are unknown. The sample consisted of cultured PBMCs, taken from culture after CMV antigen stimulation. Every receptor here comes from a human donor in good health (CMV status not recorded). Some clones in this sample may be carry-over from other donors' samples.

This sequence joins TRBV11-2 and TRBJ2-3; no definite D call. V was pared by 5 bases and J by 2 bases, with 11 bases between. Germline V gene data show CDR1 as SGHAT and CDR2 as FQNNGV. The CDR3 is 14 amino acids. The CDR3 protein is CASSRASLTDTQYF. The CDR3 region has the DNA TGTGCCAGCAGCCGTGCTAGTCTCACAGATACGCAGTATTTT.

This clonotype showed up just a few times. The chain carries TRBV20-1 and TRBJ2-7; D perhaps matches TRBD2 (5 bases). The germline CDR1 and CDR2 sequences are DFQATT and SNEGSKA (reference sequence). The ends were cut back, 2 bases at V and 0 bases at J, with 11 bases in the middle. This CDR3 has 14 amino acids. CDR3 residues: CSARSETSSYEQYF. CDR3 nucleotides: TGCAGTGCTAGATCTGAAACTAGCTCCTACGAGCAGTACTTC.

The table lists this clonotype with a few counts. V is TRBV6-1 and J is TRBJ2-1, with D perhaps TRBD1 (5 bases). Trimming took 8 bases from V and 0 from J, leaving 32 bases between them. The CDR3 has 21 residues. CDR1 and CDR2 (germline): MNHNS, SASEGT. Here the CDR3 reads CASQYPMQGTVIVSSYNEQFF. The CDR3 nucleotides are TGTGCCAGCCAGTACCCAATGCAGGGAACTGTAATTGTCAGCTCCTACAATGAGCAGTTCTTC.

A note on this clonotype: A junction end diverges from the germline sequence, so it may reflect a read error. The gene calls are TRBV7-2 and TRBJ2-1, with D perhaps matching TRBD2 (6 bases). The CDR3 covers 11 residues. Germline values: CDR1 SGHTA, CDR2 FQGNSA. CDR3 loop: CAAGTYNEQFF. In DNA form, the CDR3 reads TGCGCAGCGGGTACCTACAATGAGCAGTTCTTC. The full variable domain, in which reference TRBV7-2 and TRBJ2-1 provide the parts outside the CDR3, is GAGVSQSPSNKVTEKGKDVELRCDPISGHTALYWYRQSLGQGLEFLIYFQGNSAPDKSGLPSDRFSAERTGGSVSTLTIQRTQQEDSAVYLCAAGTYNEQFFGPGTRLTVL.

The J gene is TRBJ2-5, the V gene TRBV5-4; 10 nucleotides agree with TRBD2. Trimming at V came to 3 bases and at J to 2 bases, leaving 4 bases not matched to a gene. Per the germline V gene, CDR1 is SGHNT and CDR2 is YYREEE (reference sequence). This CDR3 comprises 15 residues. This CDR3 reads CASSSASGSQETQYF. CDR3 DNA sequence: TGTGCCAGCAGCTCCGCTAGCGGGAGTCAAGAGACCCAGTACTTC.

V usage is TRBV7-8 and J usage is TRBJ1-1; 9 bases are shared with TRBD1. CDR3 size: 17 residues. Per the germline V gene, CDR1 is SGHVS and CDR2 is FQNEAQ. The V and J ends lost 1 base and 6 bases, in that order; junction bases with no gene match: 12. The CDR3 reads CASSLGRDREYLAEAFF. The DNA of the CDR3 is TGTGCCAGCAGCTTAGGGAGGGACAGGGAATACTTGGCTGAAGCTTTCTTT.

DNA for the CDR3: TGTGCCAGCAGCTTAGGACCCAGGGTTAACACCATATATTTT. Translating it yields CASSLGPRVNTIYF. The chain carries TRBV7-8 and TRBJ1-3, with TRBD1 as a possible D gene (5 bases). This CDR3 region has 14 residues. V lost 1 base and J lost 7, with 11 bases in between. CDR1 and CDR2 (germline): SGHVS, FQNEAQ.

The chain links TRBV12-3 or TRBV12-4 to TRBJ1-1; TRBD1 aligns across 8 bases. Unmatched junction bases numbered 3, after V lost 6 bases and J lost 3 bases. This CDR3 has 13 amino acids. The DNA for the CDR3 is TGTGCCAGCAGGGACAGGGCTGACACTGAAGCTTTCTTT. The encoded protein is CASRDRADTEAFF.

The rearrangement links TRBV10-3 to TRBJ1-2, with D hard to call. V lost 8 bases and J lost 8, with 18 bases in between. Germline CDR1 reads ENHRY; CDR2 reads SYGVKD. CDR3 length: 13 residues. CDR3 residues: CAIAPGREDGYTF. The DNA for the CDR3 is TGTGCCATCGCACCGGGGAGGGAGGACGGCTACACCTTC.

This clonotype occurred a few times. V usage is TRBV7-2 and J usage is TRBJ2-3; the D is unclear. The length of the CDR3 is 13 residues. Germline CDR1 is SGHTA and CDR2 is FQGNSA. The V end lost 3 bases, the J end lost 7 bases, and 11 bases lay between the germline ends. The CDR3 is CASSLNNLNTQYF. For the CDR3, the DNA is TGTGCCAGCAGCTTGAATAATCTTAATACGCAGTATTTT. Using reference TRBV7-2 and TRBJ2-3 for the parts outside the CDR3, the full variable domain is GAGVSQSPSNKVTEKGKDVELRCDPISGHTALYWYRQSLGQGLEFLIYFQGNSAPDKSGLPSDRFSAERTGGSVSTLTIQRTQQEDSAVYLCASSLNNLNTQYFGPGTRLTVL.